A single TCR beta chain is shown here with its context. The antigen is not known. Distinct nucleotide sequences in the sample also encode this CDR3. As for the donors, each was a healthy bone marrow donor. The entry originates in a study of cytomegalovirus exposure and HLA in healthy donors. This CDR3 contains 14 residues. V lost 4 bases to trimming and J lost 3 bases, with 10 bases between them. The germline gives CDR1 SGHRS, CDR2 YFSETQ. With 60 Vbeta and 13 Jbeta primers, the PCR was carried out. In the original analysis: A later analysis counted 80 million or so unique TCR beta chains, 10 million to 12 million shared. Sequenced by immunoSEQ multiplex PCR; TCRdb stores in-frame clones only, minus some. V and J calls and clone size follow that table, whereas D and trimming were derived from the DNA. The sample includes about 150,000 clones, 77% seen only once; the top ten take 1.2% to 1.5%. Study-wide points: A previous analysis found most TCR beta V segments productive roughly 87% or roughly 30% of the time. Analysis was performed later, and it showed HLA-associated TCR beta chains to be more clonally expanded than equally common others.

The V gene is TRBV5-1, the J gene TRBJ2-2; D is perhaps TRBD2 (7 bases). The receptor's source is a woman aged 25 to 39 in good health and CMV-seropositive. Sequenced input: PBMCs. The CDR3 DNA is TGCGCCAGCAGCAGGGGGGGGGACACCGGGGAGCTGTTTTTT. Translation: CASSRGGDTGELFF. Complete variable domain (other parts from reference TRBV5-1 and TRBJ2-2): KAGVTQTPRYLIKTRGQQVTLSCSPISGHRSVSWYQQTPGQGLQFLFEYFSETQRNKGNFPGRFSGRQFSNSRSEMNVSTLELGDSALYLCASSRGGDTGELFFGEGSRLTVL.